A few counts support the clone carrying this TCR beta chain. Those enrolled in Seattle joined during active infection and were followed longitudinally afterward. In the original workflow: Estimation of nucleated cell counts was performed using reference gene primer amplification. Only in-frame clones appear in the TCRdb table, and some are missing; sequencing was by immunoSEQ multiplex PCR. Clone size and V and J calls were adopted from that table, with D and trimming inferred from the DNA. This repertoire shows tens of thousands of clones, approximately 83% found once; its top ten account for 15% to 20%. This CDR3 is 15 amino acids long. The V gene's germline CDR1 is MNHEY and CDR2 SVGAGI. The V end lost 8 bases, the J end lost 0 bases, and 13 bases lay between the germline ends. The record originates from a study of blood T cell repertoires in COVID-19. About the study: Some COVID-19 samples were acute and others convalescent; all came from the United States, Italy and Spain. T cells, B-cell-depleted T cells, or PBMCs supplied cDNA or gDNA.

The chain joins TRBV6-5 to TRBJ2-2; weak D call: TRBD2 (7 bases). Sequencing used peripheral blood. This receptor was obtained from a man aged 35 to 55 with COVID-19, enrolled during active disease. The CDR3 sequence: CASLRGGANTGELFF. Written as DNA, the CDR3 is TGTGCCAGCCTTAGGGGGGGCGCGAACACCGGGGAGCTGTTTTTT.